This T cell receptor (beta chain) was sequenced during a study of cytotoxic CD8 clonotypes in ibrutinib-treated CLL. Germline CDR1 is SGHAT and CDR2 is FQNNGV. This CDR3 has 16 amino acids. Germline trimming cut 4 bases from V and 6 bases from J; bases unmatched to any gene: 10. Using immunoSEQ multiplex PCR, the repertoire was profiled, and TCRdb retains in-frame clones only, with some absent. The sample has approximately 74,000 clones, around 84% seen once; the top ten hold around 7.6%. The sequence was collected from a human donor with chronic lymphocytic leukemia. The sequencing used PBMCs, collected at disease progression, from a patient treated with ibrutinib. This chain links TRBV11-2 with TRBJ2-2, with 8 bases identical to TRBD2. In nucleotides, the CDR3 is TGTGCCAGCAGCTATAGAGGTCCCGGGGGGGCCGGGGAGCTGTTTTTT. Its translation is CASSYRGPGGAGELFF. Complete variable domain (other parts from reference TRBV11-2 and TRBJ2-2): EAGVAQSPRYKIIEKRQSVAFWCNPISGHATLYWYQQILGQGPKLLIQFQNNGVVDDSQLPKDRFSAERLKGVDSTLKIQPAKLEDSAVYLCASSYRGPGGAGELFFGEGSRLTVL.